Listed below are T cell receptor beta chains from one sample, sequenced in a study of cytomegalovirus exposure and HLA in healthy donors. The data were produced by immunoSEQ multiplex PCR, yet TCRdb's version contains in-frame clones alone and is incomplete. The table records 200,000 to 250,000 clones, nearly 80% of them present only once. The sample taken for sequencing was PBMCs. The receptors stem from a man younger than 30 in good health and CMV-seronegative. Each CDR3 is given with its conserved first and last residue. D genes are given only for firm matches. Expanded clones get a size class; other rows say once, few or many, or leave the size out.

V	J	size	D	DNA	CDR3
TRBV5-6	TRBJ2-3	-	-	TGTGCCAGCAGCTTGGAACAGGGAAGACCGCGGGATACGCAGTATTTT	CASSLEQGRPRDTQYF
TRBV7-9	TRBJ2-2	few	-	TGTGCCAGCAGCCCACCGAGTACGGGGTCCACCGGGGAGCTGTTTTTT	CASSPPSTGSTGELFF
TRBV10-2	TRBJ2-7	-	TRBD1	TGCGCCAGCAGTGAGTCAGGGGACAGCTACGAGCAGTACTTC	CASSESGDSYEQYF
TRBV29-1	TRBJ1-3	-	-	TGCAGCGTTGGGGTCGGGGCTGGAAACACCATATATTTT	CSVGVGAGNTIYF
TRBV7-6	TRBJ2-2	-	TRBD2	TGTGCCCTCTCCGGACTAGCGGGCGGGACCGGGGAGCTGTTTTTT	CALSGLAGGTGELFF
TRBV7-2	TRBJ1-6	-	-	TGTGCCAGCAGCTTAGCTGTGGGGGGGACCTATAATTCACCCCTCCACTTT	CASSLAVGGTYNSPLHF
TRBV4-2	TRBJ1-5	-	TRBD1	TGTGCCAGCAGCCAAGGACAGGGAACAAGGGATCAGCCCCAGCATTTT	CASSQGQGTRDQPQHF
TRBV5-1	TRBJ1-5	-	-	TGCGCCAGCAGCTTGGGGGGGAGGAATCAGCCCCAGCATTTT	CASSLGGRNQPQHF
TRBV7-6	TRBJ2-7	once	TRBD2	TGTGCCAGCAGCAAGCGGGAGGGCCTCGAGCAGTACTTC	CASSKREGLEQYF
TRBV19	TRBJ1-3	few	-	TGTGCCAGTAACCAGGCCCGCTCTGGAAACACCATATATTTT	CASNQARSGNTIYF
TRBV7-2	TRBJ1-3	-	TRBD1	TGTGCCAGCAGCTTAGGACAGGGGGCGGCTGGAAACACCATATATTTT	CASSLGQGAAGNTIYF
TRBV29-1	TRBJ1-1	-	-	TGCAGCGTTGACCAAAGGGGCACTGAAGCTTTCTTT	CSVDQRGTEAFF
TRBV5-4	TRBJ2-7	-	TRBD1	TGTGCCAGCACCGTGGTGGGGGACAGCTCCTACGAGCAGTACTTC	CASTVVGDSSYEQYF
TRBV7-9	TRBJ2-2	-	TRBD1	TGTGCCAGCAGCCCCGGGACAGGGGGCACCGGGGAGCTGTTTTTT	CASSPGTGGTGELFF
TRBV7-9	TRBJ2-1	-	-	TGTGCCAGCAGCGACGACAGTAACAATGAGCAGTTCTTC	CASSDDSNNEQFF
TRBV4-2	TRBJ2-2	-	TRBD1	TGTGCCAGCTGGACCGGGACAGGGTTGTCCGGGGAGCTGTTTTTT	CASWTGTGLSGELFF
TRBV4-2	TRBJ1-1	-	-	TGTGCCAGCAGGCCCGGGATTCGGAACACTGAAGCTTTCTTT	CASRPGIRNTEAFF
TRBV27	TRBJ1-1	-	TRBD1	TGTGCCAGCAGTCCCTATACAGGGGGCACTGAAGCTTTCTTT	CASSPYTGGTEAFF
TRBV4-2	TRBJ2-7	-	-	TGTGCCAGCAGCCCTTCATTTGGAGTCTCCTACGAGCAGTACTTC	CASSPSFGVSYEQYF
TRBV15	TRBJ1-5	-	TRBD1	TGTGCCACCAGCAGAGTGGGCCAGGGGACAGCAAATCAGCCCCAGCATTTT	CATSRVGQGTANQPQHF
TRBV7-9	TRBJ2-3	-	TRBD2	TGTGCCAGCAGCTCCGGACTAGCGGGGGATACAGATACGCAGTATTTT	CASSSGLAGDTDTQYF
TRBV4-2	TRBJ2-1	-	TRBD1	TGTGCCAGCAGCCAAGCCGGACAGGGGAATGAGCAGTTCTTC	CASSQAGQGNEQFF
TRBV7-8	TRBJ2-7	-	TRBD1	TGTGCCAGCAGCTTCGGACAGGCATCCTACGAGCAGTACTTC	CASSFGQASYEQYF
TRBV27	TRBJ1-2	-	TRBD1	TGTGCCAGCAGTTTATCTGGGACAGGGGTTCGCTACACCTTC	CASSLSGTGVRYTF
TRBV29-1	TRBJ1-2	-	TRBD1	TGCAGCGTTCGACAGGGAACGAATTTCGATGGCTACACCTTC	CSVRQGTNFDGYTF
TRBV7-6	TRBJ2-2	once	-	TGTGCCAGCAGCTTAGCGAATGGAGGGGTCACCGGGGAGCTGTTTTTT	CASSLANGGVTGELFF
TRBV7-9	TRBJ1-4	-	TRBD1	TGTGCCAGCAGCTTATCAGGGGGCGGTGAAAAACTGTTTTTT	CASSLSGGGEKLFF
TRBV7-9	TRBJ1-1	few	-	TGTTCCAGCAGCTTAACCCTGGGAGGGGGGAGGGCTGAAGCTTTCTTT	CSSSLTLGGGRAEAFF
TRBV5-6	TRBJ2-7	-	TRBD2	TGTGCCAGCAGCTCCGTAGCGGGAGGGGTTCCTTACGAGCAGTACTTC	CASSSVAGGVPYEQYF
TRBV9	TRBJ2-3	-	-	TGTGCCAGCAGCGTACCAGGGGCAGATACGCAGTATTTT	CASSVPGADTQYF
TRBV9	TRBJ2-3	-	TRBD2	TGTGCCAGCAGCGTAGCTACGAAGGCGGGGGACCACACAGATACGCAGTATTTT	CASSVATKAGDHTDTQYF
TRBV15	TRBJ1-3	-	-	TGTGCCACCAGCAGAGATTTCCGGGGAAGCCAAGGAAACACCATATATTTT	CATSRDFRGSQGNTIYF
TRBV6-6	TRBJ1-5	-	-	TGTGCCAGCAGTTACGAAACCCTGGGCAGGCAGCCCCAGCATTTT	CASSYETLGRQPQHF
TRBV7-8	TRBJ1-5	-	-	TGTGCCAGCAGCTTAGCGCTGGGAGGGCCCCAGCATTTT	CASSLALGGPQHF
TRBV6-6	TRBJ2-7	few	-	TGTGCCAGCAGTTCATCAGGCCCCCACGAGCAGTACTTC	CASSSSGPHEQYF
TRBV11-2	TRBJ1-1	-	-	TGTGCCAGCAGCTCTTTCTGGAGAGGCCGGCGCACTGAAGCTTTCTTT	CASSSFWRGRRTEAFF
TRBV19	TRBJ1-5	-	-	TGTGCCAGTAGTATGGAAGGGGGGCCCCAGCATTTT	CASSMEGGPQHF
TRBV2	TRBJ2-7	-	TRBD2	TGTGCCAGCGTGGGGCGGGAGAGAACCTACGAGCAGTACTTC	CASVGRERTYEQYF
TRBV7-6	TRBJ1-1	-	-	TGTGCCAGCAGCTACTTGCAGGGCACTGAAGCTTTCTTT	CASSYLQGTEAFF
TRBV11-3	TRBJ1-1	few	TRBD1	TGTGCCAGCAGCTGGGACAGGGGGAAGACTGAAGCTTTCTTT	CASSWDRGKTEAFF
TRBV7-2	TRBJ1-2	-	TRBD1	TGTGCCAGCACTGGCGCAGGGGGCTATGGCTACACCTTC	CASTGAGGYGYTF
TRBV11-3	TRBJ1-1	once	-	TGTGCCAGCAGCTCCCGGGACTCGGACACTGAAGCTTTCTTT	CASSSRDSDTEAFF